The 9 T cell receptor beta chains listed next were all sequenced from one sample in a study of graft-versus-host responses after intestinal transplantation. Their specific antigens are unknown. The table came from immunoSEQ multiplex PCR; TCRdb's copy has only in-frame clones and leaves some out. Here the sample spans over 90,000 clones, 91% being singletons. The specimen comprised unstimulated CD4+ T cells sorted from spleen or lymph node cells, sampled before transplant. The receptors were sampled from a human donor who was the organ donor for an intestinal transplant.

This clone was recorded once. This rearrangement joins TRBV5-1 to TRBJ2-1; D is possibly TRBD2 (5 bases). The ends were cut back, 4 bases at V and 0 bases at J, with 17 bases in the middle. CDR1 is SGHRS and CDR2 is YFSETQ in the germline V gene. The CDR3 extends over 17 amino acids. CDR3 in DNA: TGCGCCAGCAGCCCCCCCGGGGATAAAAGCTCCTACAATGAGCAGTTCTTC. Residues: CASSPPGDKSSYNEQFF.

The CDR3 coding sequence is TGTGCCAGCAGCCAACAGGGTCAGCCCCAGCATTTT. Protein sequence: CASSQQGQPQHF. This rearrangement joins TRBV4-2 to TRBJ1-5; D may be TRBD1 (5 bases). The V gene's germline CDR1 is LGHNA and CDR2 YNFKEQ. The CDR3 is made up of 12 amino acids. The germline V and J ends were trimmed by 2 bases and 6 bases, with 5 bases remaining between them.

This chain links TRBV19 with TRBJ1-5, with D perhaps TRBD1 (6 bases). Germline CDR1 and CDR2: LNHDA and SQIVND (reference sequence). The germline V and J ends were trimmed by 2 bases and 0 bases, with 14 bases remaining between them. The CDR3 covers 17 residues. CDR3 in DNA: TGTGCCAGTAGTATATCGGGCGGGGGCTTTAGCAATCAGCCCCAGCATTTT. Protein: CASSISGGGFSNQPQHF.

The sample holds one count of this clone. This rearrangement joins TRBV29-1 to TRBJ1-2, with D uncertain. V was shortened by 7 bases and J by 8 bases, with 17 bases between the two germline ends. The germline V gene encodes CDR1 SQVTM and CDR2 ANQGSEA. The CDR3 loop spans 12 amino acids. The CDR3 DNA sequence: TGCAGCGCCGTGGAGGGAAGGAACGGCTACACCTTC. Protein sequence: CSAVEGRNGYTF. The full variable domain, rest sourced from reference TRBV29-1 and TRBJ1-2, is SAVISQKPSRDICQRGTSLTIQCQVDSQVTMMFWYRQQPGQSLTLIATANQGSEATYESGFVIDKFPISRPNLTFSTLTVSNMSPEDSSIYLCSAVEGRNGYTFGSGTRLTVV.

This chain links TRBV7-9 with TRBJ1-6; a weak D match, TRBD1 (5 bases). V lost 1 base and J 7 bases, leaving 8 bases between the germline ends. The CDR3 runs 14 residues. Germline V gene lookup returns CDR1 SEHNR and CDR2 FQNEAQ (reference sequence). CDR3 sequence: CASSLEAGNSPLHF. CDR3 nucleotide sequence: TGTGCCAGCAGCTTAGAGGCAGGGAATTCACCCCTCCACTTT.

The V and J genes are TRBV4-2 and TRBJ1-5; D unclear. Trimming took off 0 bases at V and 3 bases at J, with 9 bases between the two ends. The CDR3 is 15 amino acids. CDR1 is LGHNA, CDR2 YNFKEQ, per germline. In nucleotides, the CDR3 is TGTGCCAGCAGCCAAGATTGGAGGAACAATCAGCCCCAGCATTTT. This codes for CASSQDWRNNQPQHF.

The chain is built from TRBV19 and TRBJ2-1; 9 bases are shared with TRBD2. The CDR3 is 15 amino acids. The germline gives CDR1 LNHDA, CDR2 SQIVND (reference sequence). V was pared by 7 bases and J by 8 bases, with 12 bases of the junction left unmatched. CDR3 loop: CASTTPLAGIDEQFF. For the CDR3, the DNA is TGTGCCAGTACTACCCCCCTAGCGGGGATCGATGAGCAGTTCTTC.

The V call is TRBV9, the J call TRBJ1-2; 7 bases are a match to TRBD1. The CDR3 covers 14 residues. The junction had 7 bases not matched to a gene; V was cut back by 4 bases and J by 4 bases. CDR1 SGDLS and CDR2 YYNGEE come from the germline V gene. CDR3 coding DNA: TGTGCCAGCAGCCCCTACCGGGACAGCTATGGCTACACCTTC. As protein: CASSPYRDSYGYTF.

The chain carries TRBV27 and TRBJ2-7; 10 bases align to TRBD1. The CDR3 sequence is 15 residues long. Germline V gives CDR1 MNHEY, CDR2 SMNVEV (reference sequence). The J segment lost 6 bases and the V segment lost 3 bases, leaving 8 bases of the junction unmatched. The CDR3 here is CASSFYDRGRGEQYF. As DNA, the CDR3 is TGTGCCAGCAGTTTCTACGACAGGGGGCGTGGCGAGCAGTACTTC.